These T cell receptor beta chains were read from a single sample in a study of cytomegalovirus exposure and HLA in healthy donors. TCRdb's copy holds only in-frame clones and misses some; the assay was immunoSEQ multiplex PCR. The sample shows around 100,000 clones, around four fifths of them seen only once. Sequenced input: PBMCs. The receptor source for this set is a man aged 35 to 55 in good health and CMV-seronegative. The CDR3 runs from the conserved cysteine through the conserved F or W. D genes are given only for firm matches. Clone size is shown for a subset of rows, as once, few, many or a class of expanded clone.

V gene	clone size	D gene	J gene	CDR3 DNA	CDR3 protein
TRBV7-2	-	-	TRBJ1-1	TGTGCCAGCAGCTTAGGGGTAATCTGGGAGGGCACTGAAGCTTTCTTT	CASSLGVIWEGTEAFF
TRBV9	-	-	TRBJ1-1	TGTGCCAGCAGTAAGAGACAGTCGAACACTGAAGCTTTCTTT	CASSKRQSNTEAFF
TRBV27	-	-	TRBJ2-7	TGTGCCACACAGGGCCCACCCACCTACGAGCAGTACTTC	CATQGPPTYEQYF
TRBV4-1	-	-	TRBJ1-2	TGCGCCAGCAGCCAAGAACCCCTCCGACGGGGGTATGGCTACACCTTC	CASSQEPLRRGYGYTF
TRBV28	-	-	TRBJ2-7	TGTGCCAGCAGTCCCCCAATACGGCGGGGGCTCTACGAGCAGTACTTC	CASSPPIRRGLYEQYF
TRBV30	once	TRBD2	TRBJ2-3	TGTGCCTGGAGTAAGACTAGCGGGAAAAGCACAGATACGCAGTATTTT	CAWSKTSGKSTDTQYF
TRBV7-9	-	TRBD1	TRBJ1-1	TGTTCCAGCAGCCTCCTCGGACAGGGGCGGAACACTGAAGCTTTCTTT	CSSSLLGQGRNTEAFF
TRBV7-2	-	TRBD1	TRBJ1-2	TGTGCCAGCAGCTTAGGGGGGGACAGGGTGGATGGCTACACCTTC	CASSLGGDRVDGYTF
TRBV5-6	-	-	TRBJ2-6	TGTGCCAGCAGCCGCCGGAGGGGCTCTGGGGCCAACGTCCTGACTTTC	CASSRRRGSGANVLTF
TRBV6-6	-	TRBD1	TRBJ2-3	TGTGCCAGCAGTTACTCGTTCGACAGGGTACCAGATACGCAGTATTTT	CASSYSFDRVPDTQYF
TRBV5-1	-	-	TRBJ1-2	TGCGCCAGCAGCCCCCCCAGTGGTGAGGGCGGCTACACCTTC	CASSPPSGEGGYTF
TRBV29-1	-	-	TRBJ1-4	TGCAGCGTAAAGGACAGAGGGGAAAAACTGTTTTTT	CSVKDRGEKLFF
TRBV2	-	-	TRBJ1-2	TGTGCCAGCAGTCAGACTGTCCTCTGGGGCTACACCTTC	CASSQTVLWGYTF
TRBV7-9	-	TRBD1	TRBJ2-7	TGTGCCAGCAGCTTAGACAGGGGGGATTACTACGAGCAGTACTTC	CASSLDRGDYYEQYF
TRBV7-7	-	TRBD1	TRBJ2-1	TGTGCTAGCAGCTTACTCGGGGCAGGGGGCAACAATGAGCAGTTCTTC	CASSLLGAGGNNEQFF
TRBV5-6	-	TRBD1	TRBJ2-6	TGTGCCAGCAGCTGGGACAGGGGTATGTCTGGGGCCAACGTCCTGACTTTC	CASSWDRGMSGANVLTF
TRBV14	-	-	TRBJ2-7	TGTGCCAGCAGTCCCGCAGGGAAAATTTACGAGCAGTACTTC	CASSPAGKIYEQYF
TRBV6-1	-	TRBD1	TRBJ2-3	TGTGCCAGCAGCTGGGACAGGGGCACAGATACGCAGTATTTT	CASSWDRGTDTQYF